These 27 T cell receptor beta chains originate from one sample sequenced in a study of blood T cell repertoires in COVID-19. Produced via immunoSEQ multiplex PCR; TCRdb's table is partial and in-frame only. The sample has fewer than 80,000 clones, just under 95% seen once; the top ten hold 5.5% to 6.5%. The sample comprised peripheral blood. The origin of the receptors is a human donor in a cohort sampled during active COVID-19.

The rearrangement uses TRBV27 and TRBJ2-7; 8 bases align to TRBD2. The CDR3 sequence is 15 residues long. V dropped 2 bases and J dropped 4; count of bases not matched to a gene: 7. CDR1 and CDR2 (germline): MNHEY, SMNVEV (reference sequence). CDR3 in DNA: TGTGCCAGCAGTTTACATAGCGGGAATATTTACGAGCAGTACTTC. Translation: CASSLHSGNIYEQYF.

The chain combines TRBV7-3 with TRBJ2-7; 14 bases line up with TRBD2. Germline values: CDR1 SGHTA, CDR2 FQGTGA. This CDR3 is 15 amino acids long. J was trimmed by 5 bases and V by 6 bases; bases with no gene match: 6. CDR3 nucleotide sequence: TGTGCCAGCAGGTGGGGGACTAGCGGGAGAGACGAGCAGTACTTC. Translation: CASRWGTSGRDEQYF.

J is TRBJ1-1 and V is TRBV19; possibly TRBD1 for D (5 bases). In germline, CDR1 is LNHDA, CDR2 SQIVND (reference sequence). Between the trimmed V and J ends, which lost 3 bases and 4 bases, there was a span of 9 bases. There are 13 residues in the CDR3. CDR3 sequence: CASSMAGGTEAFF. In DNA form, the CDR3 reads TGTGCCAGTAGTATGGCGGGGGGCACTGAAGCTTTCTTT. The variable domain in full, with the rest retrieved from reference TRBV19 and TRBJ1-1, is DGGITQSPKYLFRKEGQNVTLSCEQNLNHDAMYWYRQDPGQGLRLIYYSQIVNDFQKGDIAEGYSVSREKKESFPLTVTSAQKNPTAFYLCASSMAGGTEAFFGQGTRLTVV.

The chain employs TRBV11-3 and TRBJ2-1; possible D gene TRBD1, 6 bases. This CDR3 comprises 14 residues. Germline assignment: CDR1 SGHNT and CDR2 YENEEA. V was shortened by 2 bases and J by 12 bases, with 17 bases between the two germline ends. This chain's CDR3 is CASSLRQDSGPQFF. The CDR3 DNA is TGTGCCAGCAGCTTAAGACAGGATTCGGGGCCGCAGTTCTTC.

In nucleotides, the CDR3 is TGTGCCAGCACCTTTAACTTGAACACTGAAGCTTTCTTT. Translation: CASTFNLNTEAFF. The rearrangement uses TRBV12-3 or TRBV12-4 and TRBJ1-1; D gene ambiguous. V was clipped by 7 bases and J by 0 bases, with 9 bases between them. There are 13 residues in the CDR3.

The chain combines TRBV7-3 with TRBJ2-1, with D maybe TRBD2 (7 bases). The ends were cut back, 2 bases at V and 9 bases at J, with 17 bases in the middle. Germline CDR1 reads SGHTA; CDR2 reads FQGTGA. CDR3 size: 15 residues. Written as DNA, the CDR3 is TGTGCCAGCAGCTTACTCGCGGGGGCCGGGGGTGAGCAGTTCTTC. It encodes CASSLLAGAGGEQFF.

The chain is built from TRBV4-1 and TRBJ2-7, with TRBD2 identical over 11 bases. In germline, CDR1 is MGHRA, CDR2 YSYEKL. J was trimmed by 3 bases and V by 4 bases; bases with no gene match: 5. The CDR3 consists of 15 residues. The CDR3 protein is CASSRTTSGNYEQYF. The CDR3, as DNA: TGCGCCAGCAGCCGCACGACTAGCGGGAACTACGAGCAGTACTTC.

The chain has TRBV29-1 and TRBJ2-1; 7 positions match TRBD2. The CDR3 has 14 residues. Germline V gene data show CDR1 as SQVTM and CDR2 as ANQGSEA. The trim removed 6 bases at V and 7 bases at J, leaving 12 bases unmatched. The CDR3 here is CSVTSGAGGNEQFF. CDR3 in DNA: TGCAGCGTCACCAGCGGGGCGGGCGGGAATGAGCAGTTCTTC.

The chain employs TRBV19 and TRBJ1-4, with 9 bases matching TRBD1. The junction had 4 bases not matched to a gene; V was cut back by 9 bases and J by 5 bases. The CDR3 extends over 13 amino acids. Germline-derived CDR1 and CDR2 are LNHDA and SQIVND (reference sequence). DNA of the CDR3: TGTGCCAGCGAGACAGGGGGAAATGAAAAACTGTTTTTT. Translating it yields CASETGGNEKLFF.

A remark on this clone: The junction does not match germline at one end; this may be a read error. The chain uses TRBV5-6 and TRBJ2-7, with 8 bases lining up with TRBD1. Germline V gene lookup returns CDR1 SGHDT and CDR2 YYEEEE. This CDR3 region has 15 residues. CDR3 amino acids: CASRLAGTGFYEQYF. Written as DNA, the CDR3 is TGTGCCAGCAGGTTGGCCGGGACAGGTTTCTACGAGCAGTACTTC.

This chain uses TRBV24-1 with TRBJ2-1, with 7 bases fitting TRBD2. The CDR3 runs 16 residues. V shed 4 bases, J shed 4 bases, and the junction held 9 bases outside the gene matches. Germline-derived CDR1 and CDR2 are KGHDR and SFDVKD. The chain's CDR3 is CATSDASSGNYNEQFF. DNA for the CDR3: TGTGCCACCAGTGACGCTTCCAGCGGGAATTACAATGAGCAGTTCTTC.

This chain's CDR3 is CATVEGQGTYNEQFF. In nucleotides, the CDR3 is TGTGCCACAGTCGAGGGACAGGGTACCTACAATGAGCAGTTCTTC. The chain is built from TRBV27 and TRBJ2-1, with 9 bases identical to TRBD1. This CDR3 spans 15 amino acids. In germline, CDR1 is MNHEY, CDR2 SMNVEV (reference sequence). V lost 10 bases, J lost 2 bases, and 9 bases stayed unmatched.

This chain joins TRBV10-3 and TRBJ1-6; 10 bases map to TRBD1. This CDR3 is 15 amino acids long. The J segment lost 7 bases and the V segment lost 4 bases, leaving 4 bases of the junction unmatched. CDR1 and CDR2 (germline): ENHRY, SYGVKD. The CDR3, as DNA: TGTGCCATCAGTGCGCCGGACAGGGGGAATTCACCCCTCCACTTT. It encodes CAISAPDRGNSPLHF.

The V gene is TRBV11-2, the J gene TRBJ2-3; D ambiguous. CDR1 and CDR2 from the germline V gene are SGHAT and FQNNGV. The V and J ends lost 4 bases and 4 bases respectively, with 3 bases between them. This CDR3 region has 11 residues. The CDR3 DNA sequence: TGTGCCAGCAGCTCTTCAGATACGCAGTATTTT. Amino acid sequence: CASSSSDTQYF.

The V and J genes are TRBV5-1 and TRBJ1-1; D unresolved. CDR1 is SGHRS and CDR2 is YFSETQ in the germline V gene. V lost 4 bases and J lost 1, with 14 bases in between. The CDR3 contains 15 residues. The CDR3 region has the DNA TGCGCCAGCAGCCTGATCTCCCGGGGGAACACTGAAGCTTTCTTT. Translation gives CASSLISRGNTEAFF.

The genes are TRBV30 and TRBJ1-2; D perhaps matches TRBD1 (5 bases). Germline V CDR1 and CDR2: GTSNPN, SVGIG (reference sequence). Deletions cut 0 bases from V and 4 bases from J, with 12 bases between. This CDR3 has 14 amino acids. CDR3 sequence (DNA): TGTGCCTGGAGTGTAGCAGGGAGGGGCTATGGCTACACCTTC. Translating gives CAWSVAGRGYGYTF.

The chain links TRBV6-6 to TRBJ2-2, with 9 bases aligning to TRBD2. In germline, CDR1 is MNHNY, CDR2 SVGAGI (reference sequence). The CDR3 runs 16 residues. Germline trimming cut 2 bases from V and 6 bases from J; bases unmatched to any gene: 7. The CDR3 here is CASSYRTSARPGELFF. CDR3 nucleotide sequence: TGTGCCAGCAGTTACCGGACTAGCGCTCGGCCCGGGGAGCTGTTTTTT.

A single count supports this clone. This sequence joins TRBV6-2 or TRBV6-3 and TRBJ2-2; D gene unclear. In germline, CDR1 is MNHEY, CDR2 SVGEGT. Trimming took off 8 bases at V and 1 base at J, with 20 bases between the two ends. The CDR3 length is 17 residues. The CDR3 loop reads CASRRNVRPKNTGELFF. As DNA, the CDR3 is TGTGCCAGCCGCCGGAATGTGCGGCCCAAGAACACCGGGGAGCTGTTTTTT.

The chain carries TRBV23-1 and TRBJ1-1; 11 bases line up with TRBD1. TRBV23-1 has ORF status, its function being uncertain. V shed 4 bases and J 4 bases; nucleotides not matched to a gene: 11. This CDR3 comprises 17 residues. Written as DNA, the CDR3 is TGCGCCAGCAGTCCCACCGGGACAGGGGGTGTTCTCACTGAAGCTTTCTTT. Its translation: CASSPTGTGGVLTEAFF.

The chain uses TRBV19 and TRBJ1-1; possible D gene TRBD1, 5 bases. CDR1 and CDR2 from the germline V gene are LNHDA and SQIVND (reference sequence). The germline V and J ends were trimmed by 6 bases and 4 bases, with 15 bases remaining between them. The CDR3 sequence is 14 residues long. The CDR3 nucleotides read TGTGCCAGTAGGCCTTCGTGGGGGGGCACTGAAGCTTTCTTT. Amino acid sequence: CASRPSWGGTEAFF.

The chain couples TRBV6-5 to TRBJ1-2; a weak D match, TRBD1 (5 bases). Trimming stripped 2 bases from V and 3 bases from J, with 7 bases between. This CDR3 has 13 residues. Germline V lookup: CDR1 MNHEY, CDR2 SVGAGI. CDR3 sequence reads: CASSYRGYYGYTF. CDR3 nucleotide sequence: TGTGCCAGCAGTTACAGGGGTTACTATGGCTACACCTTC.

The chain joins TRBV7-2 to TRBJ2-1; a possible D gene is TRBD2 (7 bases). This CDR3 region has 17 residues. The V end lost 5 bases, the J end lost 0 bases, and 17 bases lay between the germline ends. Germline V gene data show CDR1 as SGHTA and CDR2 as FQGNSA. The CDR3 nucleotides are TGTGCCAGCAGCAAAAACGCGGGGGCCTACTCCTACAATGAGCAGTTCTTC. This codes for CASSKNAGAYSYNEQFF.

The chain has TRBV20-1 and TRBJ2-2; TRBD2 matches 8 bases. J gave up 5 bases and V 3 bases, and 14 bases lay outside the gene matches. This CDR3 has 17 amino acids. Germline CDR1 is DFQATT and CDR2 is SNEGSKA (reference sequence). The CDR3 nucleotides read TGCAGTGCTAGTCCCCGGGGGGGAGGGTTCAGGACCGGGGAGCTGTTTTTT. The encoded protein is CSASPRGGGFRTGELFF.

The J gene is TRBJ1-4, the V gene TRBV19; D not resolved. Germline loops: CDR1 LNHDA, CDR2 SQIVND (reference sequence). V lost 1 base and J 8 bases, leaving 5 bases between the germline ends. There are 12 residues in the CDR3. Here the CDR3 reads CASSIVSEKLFF. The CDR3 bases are TGTGCCAGTAGTATAGTTTCGGAAAAACTGTTTTTT.

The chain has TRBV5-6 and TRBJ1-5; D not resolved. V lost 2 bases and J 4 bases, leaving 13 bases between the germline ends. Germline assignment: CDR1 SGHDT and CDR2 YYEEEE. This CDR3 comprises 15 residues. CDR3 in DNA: TGTGCCAGCAGCTTTCGTACTACGGCGAATCAGCCCCAGCATTTT. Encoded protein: CASSFRTTANQPQHF.

CDR3 in amino acids: CASGVGLASVGDEQFF. CDR3 coding DNA: TGTGCCAGTGGGGTAGGACTAGCCTCCGTTGGGGATGAGCAGTTCTTC. V usage is TRBV19 and J usage is TRBJ2-1, with 8 bases identical to TRBD2. The CDR3 spans 16 residues. V lost 8 bases, J lost 8 bases, and 17 bases stayed unmatched. Germline V gene sequence: CDR1 LNHDA, CDR2 SQIVND (reference sequence).

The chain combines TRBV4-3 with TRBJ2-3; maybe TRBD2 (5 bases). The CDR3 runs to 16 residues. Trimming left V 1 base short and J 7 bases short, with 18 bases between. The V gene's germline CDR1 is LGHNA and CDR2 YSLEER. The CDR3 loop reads CASSQVGEWAAYTQYF. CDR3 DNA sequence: TGCGCCAGCAGCCAAGTTGGGGAGTGGGCGGCGTATACGCAGTATTTT.